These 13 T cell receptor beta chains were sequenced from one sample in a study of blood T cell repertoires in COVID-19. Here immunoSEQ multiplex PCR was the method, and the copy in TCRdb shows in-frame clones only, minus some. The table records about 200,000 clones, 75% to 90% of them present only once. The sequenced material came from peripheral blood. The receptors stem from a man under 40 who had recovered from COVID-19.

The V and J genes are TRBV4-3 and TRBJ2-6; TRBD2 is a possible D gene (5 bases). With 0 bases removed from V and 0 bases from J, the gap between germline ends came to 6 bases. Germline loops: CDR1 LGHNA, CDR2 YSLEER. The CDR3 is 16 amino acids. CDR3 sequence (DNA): TGCGCCAGCAGCCAAGATCGGGGCTCTGGGGCCAACGTCCTGACTTTC. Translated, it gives CASSQDRGSGANVLTF.

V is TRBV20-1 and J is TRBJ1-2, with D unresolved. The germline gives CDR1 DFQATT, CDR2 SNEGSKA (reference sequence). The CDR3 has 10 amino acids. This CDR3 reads CREPGEGYTF. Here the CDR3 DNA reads TGCAGGGAGCCGGGAGAGGGCTACACCTTC.

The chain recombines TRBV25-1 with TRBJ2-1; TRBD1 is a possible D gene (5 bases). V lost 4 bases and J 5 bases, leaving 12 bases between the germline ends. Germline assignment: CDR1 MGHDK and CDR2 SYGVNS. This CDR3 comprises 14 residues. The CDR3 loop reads CASSVGPSNNEQFF. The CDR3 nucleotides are TGTGCCAGCAGTGTGGGGCCATCAAACAATGAGCAGTTCTTC. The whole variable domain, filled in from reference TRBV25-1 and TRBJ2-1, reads EADIYQTPRYLVIGTGKKITLECSQTMGHDKMYWYQQDPGMELHLIHYSYGVNSTEKGDLSSESTVSRIRTEHFPLTLESARPSHTSQYLCASSVGPSNNEQFFGPGTRLTVL.

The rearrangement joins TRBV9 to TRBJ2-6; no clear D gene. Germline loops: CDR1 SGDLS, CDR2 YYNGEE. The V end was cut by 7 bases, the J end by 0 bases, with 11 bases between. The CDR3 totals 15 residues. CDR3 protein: CASSSLFSGANVLTF. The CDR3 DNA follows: TGTGCCAGCTCCAGTCTCTTCTCTGGGGCCAACGTCCTGACTTTC. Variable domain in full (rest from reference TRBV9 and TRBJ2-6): DSGVTQTPKHLITATGQRVTLRCSPRSGDLSVYWYQQSLDQGLQFLIQYYNGEERAKGNILERFSAQQFPDLHSELNLSSLELGDSALYFCASSSLFSGANVLTFGAGSRLTVL.

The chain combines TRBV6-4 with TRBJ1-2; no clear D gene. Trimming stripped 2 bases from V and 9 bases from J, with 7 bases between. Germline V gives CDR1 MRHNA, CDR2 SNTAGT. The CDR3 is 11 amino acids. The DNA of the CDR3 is TGTGCCAGCAGTGACAGCTCAAGCTACACCTTC. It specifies CASSDSSSYTF.

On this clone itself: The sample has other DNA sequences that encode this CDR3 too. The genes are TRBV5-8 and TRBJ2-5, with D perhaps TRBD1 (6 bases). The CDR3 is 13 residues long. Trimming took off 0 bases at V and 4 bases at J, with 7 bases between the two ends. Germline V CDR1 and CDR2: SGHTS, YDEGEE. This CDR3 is CASSLGGGETQYF. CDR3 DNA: TGTGCCAGCAGCTTGGGAGGGGGAGAGACCCAGTACTTC.

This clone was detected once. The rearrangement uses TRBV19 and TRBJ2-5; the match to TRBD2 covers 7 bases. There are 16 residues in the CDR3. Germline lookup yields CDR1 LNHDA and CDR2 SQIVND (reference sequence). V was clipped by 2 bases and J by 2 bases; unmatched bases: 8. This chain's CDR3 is CASSINAPSGQETQYF. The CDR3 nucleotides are TGTGCCAGTAGTATAAATGCCCCTAGCGGACAAGAGACCCAGTACTTC.

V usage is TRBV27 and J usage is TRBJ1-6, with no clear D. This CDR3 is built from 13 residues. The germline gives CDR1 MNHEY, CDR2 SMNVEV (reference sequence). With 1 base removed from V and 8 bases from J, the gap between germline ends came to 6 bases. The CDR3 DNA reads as TGTGCCAGCAGTTTATTGGAGCATTCACCCCTCCACTTT. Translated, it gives CASSLLEHSPLHF.

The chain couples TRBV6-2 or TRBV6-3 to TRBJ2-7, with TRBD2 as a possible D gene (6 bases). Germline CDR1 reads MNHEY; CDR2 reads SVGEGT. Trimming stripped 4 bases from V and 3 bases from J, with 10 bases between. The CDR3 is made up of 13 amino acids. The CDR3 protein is CASSSRGYYEQYF. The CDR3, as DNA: TGTGCCAGCAGTTCTCGGGGGTACTACGAGCAGTACTTC.

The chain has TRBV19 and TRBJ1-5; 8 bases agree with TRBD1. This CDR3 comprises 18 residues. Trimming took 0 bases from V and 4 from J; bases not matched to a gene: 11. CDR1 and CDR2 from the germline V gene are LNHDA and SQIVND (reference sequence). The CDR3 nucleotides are TGTGCCAGTAGTATAGAGGGGGGCAGGGGGCGCGGAAATCAGCCCCAGCATTTT. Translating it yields CASSIEGGRGRGNQPQHF.

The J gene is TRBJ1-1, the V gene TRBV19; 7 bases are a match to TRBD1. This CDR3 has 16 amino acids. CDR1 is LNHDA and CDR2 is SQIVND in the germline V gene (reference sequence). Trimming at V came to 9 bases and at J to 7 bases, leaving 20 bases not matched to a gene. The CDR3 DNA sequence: TGTGCCAGCTACCCCCGGGACAGCCAGCCTTACCATGAAGCTTTCTTT. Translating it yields CASYPRDSQPYHEAFF.

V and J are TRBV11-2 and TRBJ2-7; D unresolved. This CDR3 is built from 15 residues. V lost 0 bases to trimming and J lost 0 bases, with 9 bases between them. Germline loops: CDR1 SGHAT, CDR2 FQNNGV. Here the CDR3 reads CASSLEASFSYEQYF. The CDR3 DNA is TGTGCCAGCAGCTTAGAGGCTTCCTTCTCCTACGAGCAGTACTTC.

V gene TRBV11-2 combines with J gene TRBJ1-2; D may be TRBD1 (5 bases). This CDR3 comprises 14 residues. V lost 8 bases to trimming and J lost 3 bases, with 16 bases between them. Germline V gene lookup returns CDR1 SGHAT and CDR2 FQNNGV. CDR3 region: CASRAAGLDYGYTF. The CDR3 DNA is TGTGCCAGCCGCGCCGCAGGGTTAGACTATGGCTACACCTTC. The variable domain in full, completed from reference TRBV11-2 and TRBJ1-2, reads EAGVAQSPRYKIIEKRQSVAFWCNPISGHATLYWYQQILGQGPKLLIQFQNNGVVDDSQLPKDRFSAERLKGVDSTLKIQPAKLEDSAVYLCASRAAGLDYGYTFGSGTRLTVV.